These 3 T cell receptor beta chains were sequenced from one sample in a study of PD-1 blockade in classical Hodgkin lymphoma. Method: immunoSEQ multiplex PCR; TCRdb's copy keeps in-frame clones and lacks some. The sample includes 25,000 to 30,000 clones, less than 75% of them seen just once. After autologous stem cell transplantation all patients relapsed, and prior brentuximab vedotin exposure differed between cohorts. The material was peripheral blood mononuclear cells (PBMCs), obtained before the second cycle of nivolumab. The receptor set was obtained from a human donor with classical Hodgkin lymphoma.

In its sample, this clone was seen once. The chain combines TRBV7-2 with TRBJ2-1; D could derive from TRBD1 or TRBD2 (5 bases each). The V gene lost 6 bases and the J gene lost 4 bases, with 16 bases spanning the gap. The CDR3 length is 15 residues. Germline CDR1 and CDR2: SGHTA and FQGNSA. In DNA form, the CDR3 reads TGTGCCAGCAGTGGGACCTCTTTGGGGTACAATGAGCAGTTCTTC. Amino acid sequence: CASSGTSLGYNEQFF.

This clone was recorded once. V is TRBV30 and J is TRBJ2-7; D possibly corresponds to TRBD1 (6 bases). Germline V gene data show CDR1 as GTSNPN and CDR2 as SVGIG (reference sequence). CDR3 length: 13 amino acids. Trimming took off 6 bases at V and 3 bases at J, with 15 bases between the two ends. CDR3 coding DNA: TGTGCCTGCTGGGACACCAGGATCTACGAGCAGTACTTC. This codes for CACWDTRIYEQYF. The full variable domain, in which reference TRBV30 and TRBJ2-7 provide the parts outside the CDR3, is SQTIHQWPATLVQPVGSPLSLECTVEGTSNPNLYWYRQAAGRGLQLLFYSVGIGQISSEVPQNLSASRPQDRQFILSSKKLLLSDSGFYLCACWDTRIYEQYFGPGTRLTVT.

J is TRBJ2-2 and V is TRBV4-3, with D possibly being TRBD1 (5 bases). The V gene lost 4 bases and the J gene lost 7 bases, with 13 bases spanning the gap. Germline CDR1 is LGHNA and CDR2 is YSLEER. The CDR3 is 14 residues long. The chain's CDR3 is CASSPGPRDGELFF. The DNA of the CDR3 is TGCGCCAGCAGCCCAGGGCCTAGGGACGGGGAGCTGTTTTTT.